The 21 T cell receptor beta chains below were found in one sample sequenced in a study of CD8 T cells in Susac syndrome. Random hexamers served to reverse transcribe roughly 0.5 to 1 ug RNA. TCRdb recomputed calls from the immunoSEQ multiplex PCR reads with MiXCR, one row per CDR3 protein. The sample has about 60,000 distinct CDR3 sequences; around 90% are singletons. Sequenced: CD8+ T cells from PBMCs. These receptors were obtained from a human donor in good health.

The rearrangement links TRBV11-2 to TRBJ2-7, with D maybe TRBD1 (6 bases). V lost 0 bases, J lost 0 bases, and 9 bases lay in between. In germline, CDR1 is SGHAT, CDR2 FQNNGV. This CDR3 contains 15 residues. CDR3 loop: CASSLEAGVSYEQYF. DNA of the CDR3: TGTGCCAGCAGCTTAGAGGCAGGGGTCTCCTACGAGCAGTACTTC.

V and J are TRBV7-9 and TRBJ2-1, with 13 nucleotides matching TRBD2. Germline CDR1 SEHNR, CDR2 FQNEAQ (reference sequence). Trimming took 5 bases from V and 6 from J; bases not matched to a gene: 4. The CDR3 runs 15 residues. The CDR3, as DNA: TGTGCCAGCAGCACGGGACTAGCGGGGCCCAATGAGCAGTTCTTC. Translated: CASSTGLAGPNEQFF.

The chain employs TRBV7-9 and TRBJ1-2; the match to TRBD1 covers 7 bases. This CDR3 spans 14 amino acids. Germline assignment: CDR1 SEHNR and CDR2 FQNEAQ (reference sequence). V shed 3 bases and J 8 bases; nucleotides not matched to a gene: 9. In nucleotides, the CDR3 is TGTGCCAGCAGCTTCACAGGGGATTGGCGGGGCTACACCTTC. Its translation: CASSFTGDWRGYTF.

CDR3 bases: TGTGCCAGCAGCTCCGCCAGGACAGGGTTCGATGGCTACACCTTC. It yields the protein CASSSARTGFDGYTF. The chain recombines TRBV6-5 with TRBJ1-2, with TRBD1 matching over 8 bases. The CDR3 is made up of 15 amino acids. V shed 6 bases, J shed 6 bases, and the junction held 12 bases outside the gene matches. Germline CDR1 and CDR2: MNHEY and SVGAGI.

This sequence joins TRBV20-1 and TRBJ1-1; TRBD1 matches 9 bases. The germline V gene has CDR1 DFQATT and CDR2 SNEGSKA (reference sequence). This CDR3 spans 14 amino acids. V lost 3 bases to trimming and J lost 9 bases; unmatched junction nucleotides: 11. CDR3 DNA sequence: TGCAGTGCTAGGTCACAGGGGGCGCGAACTAAAGCTTTCTTT. Translating gives CSARSQGARTKAFF.

The count of this clonotype is one. The rearrangement joins TRBV5-1 to TRBJ1-1, with 7 nucleotides matching TRBD1. V dropped 1 base and J dropped 6; count of bases not matched to a gene: 12. The CDR3 covers 16 residues. Germline V CDR1 and CDR2: SGHRS, YFSETQ. Written as DNA, the CDR3 is TGCGCCAGCAGCTTGCGTGGCCGCAGGGGGTTCCCTGAAGCTTTCTTT. Residues: CASSLRGRRGFPEAFF.

The gene calls are TRBV28 and TRBJ2-1; a weak D match, TRBD2 (5 bases). The CDR3 runs to 14 residues. The V gene's germline CDR1 is MDHEN and CDR2 SYDVKM. Trimming left V 7 bases short and J 8 bases short, with 18 bases between. CDR3 amino acids: CASTHGISYHEQFF. DNA for the CDR3: TGTGCCAGCACCCACGGGATCTCGTATCATGAGCAGTTCTTC.

The chain combines TRBV20-1 with TRBJ2-7; D is possibly TRBD2 (6 bases). Per germline, CDR1 DFQATT and CDR2 SNEGSKA (reference sequence). The CDR3 runs to 14 residues. V lost 0 bases and J 1 base, leaving 10 bases between the germline ends. In DNA, the CDR3 is TGCAGTGCTAGAGATCTTGGGGGGTCCTACGAGCAGTACTTC. This translates into CSARDLGGSYEQYF.

The chain has TRBV29-1 and TRBJ2-2, with D hard to call. V was cut by 3 bases and J by 0 bases, with 5 bases left in between. The CDR3 is 13 amino acids. Looked up from germline, CDR1 is SQVTM and CDR2 is ANQGSEA. The CDR3 nucleotides read TGCAGCGTTGATTCAGCGAACACCGGGGAGCTGTTTTTT. Its protein product is CSVDSANTGELFF.

The chain joins TRBV9 to TRBJ1-1; no reliable D call. With 2 bases removed from V and 5 bases from J, the gap between germline ends came to 16 bases. CDR1 and CDR2 from the germline V gene are SGDLS and YYNGEE. The CDR3 is 15 residues long. The CDR3 loop is CASSVFGSSGTEAFF. The CDR3 DNA follows: TGTGCCAGCAGCGTCTTCGGATCCTCCGGGACTGAAGCTTTCTTT.

Only one count was recorded for this clonotype. The V call is TRBV9, the J call TRBJ2-1; the D call may be TRBD1 or TRBD2 (5 bases each). Trimming shortened V by 5 bases and J by 7 bases, and 25 bases separated the two germline ends. The CDR3 consists of 17 residues. From germline, CDR1 is SGDLS and CDR2 YYNGEE. This chain's CDR3 is CASSRGPLLPTGNEQFF. Here the CDR3 DNA reads TGTGCCAGCAGTCGGGGACCGCTTCTACCTACTGGGAATGAGCAGTTCTTC.

The rearrangement uses TRBV25-1 and TRBJ2-7, with D possibly matching TRBD2 (5 bases). The CDR3 covers 15 residues. The V end lost 4 bases, the J end lost 6 bases, and 19 bases lay between the germline ends. CDR1 MGHDK and CDR2 SYGVNS come from the germline V gene. The CDR3 coding sequence is TGTGCCAGCAGTGGCCGGGATGACATCCCTCGCGAGCAGTACTTC. Translation gives CASSGRDDIPREQYF.

The chain carries TRBV6-4 and TRBJ2-1; 9 positions agree with TRBD1. CDR3 length: 16 residues. V was clipped by 0 bases and J by 9 bases; unmatched bases: 9. Germline-derived CDR1 and CDR2 are MRHNA and SNTAGT. The CDR3: CASSDSPGTGSAEQFF. As DNA, the CDR3 is TGTGCCAGCAGTGACTCTCCCGGGACAGGGTCTGCTGAGCAGTTCTTC.

The chain recombines TRBV4-1 with TRBJ2-5; D is undetermined. V was pared by 0 bases and J by 1 base, with 15 bases between. The CDR3 sequence is 17 residues long. The germline V gene has CDR1 MGHRA and CDR2 YSYEKL. As DNA, the CDR3 is TGCGCCAGCAGCCAAGATCTGAAGGCCCACTTCCAAGAGACCCAGTACTTC. Residues: CASSQDLKAHFQETQYF.

V usage is TRBV4-2 and J usage is TRBJ2-3; D is possibly TRBD2 (5 bases). Germline loops: CDR1 LGHNA, CDR2 YNFKEQ. CDR3 length: 13 residues. Trimming shortened V by 1 base and J by 4 bases, and 6 bases separated the two germline ends. The CDR3 reads CASSQVLADTQYF. For the CDR3, the DNA is TGTGCCAGCAGCCAAGTACTAGCAGATACGCAGTATTTT.

The CDR3 loop is CAWSVTGSTEAFF. In nucleotides, the CDR3 is TGTGCCTGGAGTGTGACGGGGAGCACTGAAGCTTTCTTT. The genes are TRBV30 and TRBJ1-1; no clear D gene. V dropped 0 bases and J dropped 4 bases, with 9 bases sitting between them. CDR3 size: 13 residues. Germline CDR1 GTSNPN, CDR2 SVGIG (reference sequence). Complete variable domain (other parts from reference TRBV30 and TRBJ1-1): SQTIHQWPATLVQPVGSPLSLECTVEGTSNPNLYWYRQAAGRGLQLLFYSVGIGQISSEVPQNLSASRPQDRQFILSSKKLLLSDSGFYLCAWSVTGSTEAFFGQGTRLTVV.

V is TRBV29-1 and J is TRBJ1-2; perhaps TRBD1 as D (6 bases). V lost 1 base and J 5 bases, leaving 17 bases between the germline ends. This CDR3 has 15 residues. Germline CDR1 and CDR2: SQVTM and ANQGSEA. The CDR3 protein is CSVEGGQGLRYGYTF. CDR3 DNA sequence: TGCAGCGTTGAAGGGGGGCAAGGACTCCGATATGGCTACACCTTC. Using reference TRBV29-1 and TRBJ1-2 for the parts outside the CDR3, the full variable domain is SAVISQKPSRDICQRGTSLTIQCQVDSQVTMMFWYRQQPGQSLTLIATANQGSEATYESGFVIDKFPISRPNLTFSTLTVSNMSPEDSSIYLCSVEGGQGLRYGYTFGSGTRLTVV.

The CDR3, as DNA: TGTGCCAGCAGTTTAGAGTACTCTGACTCCTACAATGAGCAGTTCTTC. The encoded protein is CASSLEYSDSYNEQFF. The chain combines TRBV27 with TRBJ2-1; D uncertain. The germline V gene encodes CDR1 MNHEY and CDR2 SMNVEV (reference sequence). Trimming took 2 bases from V and 0 from J, leaving 11 bases between them. The CDR3 covers 16 residues.

This sequence joins TRBV15 and TRBJ2-7, with TRBD2 as a possible D gene (6 bases). V gave up 5 bases and J gave up 3 bases, with 11 bases separating them. Per the germline V gene, CDR1 is LNHNV and CDR2 is YYDKDF (reference sequence). CDR3 length equals 13 residues. CDR3 loop: CATSVRESYEQYF. CDR3 DNA sequence: TGTGCCACCAGCGTTCGGGAGAGCTACGAGCAGTACTTC.

This clonotype was observed a handful of times. The chain links TRBV5-5 to TRBJ2-5; perhaps TRBD2 as D (5 bases). CDR1 and CDR2 (germline): SGHKS, YYEKEE (reference sequence). The CDR3 totals 14 residues. V lost 0 bases and J 2 bases, leaving 8 bases between the germline ends. Here the CDR3 DNA reads TGTGCCAGCAGCTTGGCCTGGAGGCAAGAGACCCAGTACTTC. Translated: CASSLAWRQETQYF.

V and J are TRBV20-1 and TRBJ2-7, with 11 bases lining up with TRBD1. CDR3 size: 14 residues. Trimming removed 3 bases from V and 2 bases from J; junction bases left unmatched: 3. CDR1 DFQATT and CDR2 SNEGSKA come from the germline V gene (reference sequence). The CDR3: CSARGQGVPYEQYF. DNA for the CDR3: TGCAGTGCTAGGGGACAGGGGGTCCCCTACGAGCAGTACTTC.